The rows below give T cell receptor beta chains drawn from one sample of a study of T-cell memory formation after mild COVID-19. One entry per CDR3 protein results from TCRdb running MiXCR on the 5' RACE reads. The repertoire has under 300,000 distinct CDR3 sequences, 8.2% of them found once; the top ten carry approximately 23%. Sequenced material: PBMCs or a T cell subset sorted from them (not recorded which). The receptors were gathered from a man between 18 and 35 years old who had mild COVID-19 (a few samples of this study predate the infection). Cell type and time point are not known. Each CDR3 is given with its conserved first and last residue. A D gene is named only where the DNA matches it firmly. For some rows the clone size is stated as once, few or many, or as a class when expanded; others skip it.

j_call d_call clone_size v_call cdr3_aa cdr3_nt
TRBJ1-2 NA few TRBV29-1 CSVEEGLGSYTF TGCAGCGTTGAAGAGGGCCTAGGGAGCTACACCTTC
TRBJ1-4 TRBD1 NA TRBV27 CASRTLTGGGGKLFF TGTGCCAGCAGGACCCTAACAGGGGGCGGGGGAAAACTGTTTTTT
TRBJ1-5 NA NA TRBV28 CASSQGHTYSNQPQHF TGTGCCAGCTCCCAGGGACACACGTATAGCAATCAGCCCCAGCATTTT
TRBJ2-7 NA many TRBV5-4 CASSLGVRDSYEQYF TGTGCCAGCAGCTTGGGGGTCCGAGACTCCTACGAGCAGTACTTC
TRBJ2-2 NA NA TRBV9 CASRSSGVGTGELFF TGTGCCAGCAGAAGTTCAGGGGTGGGGACCGGGGAGCTGTTTTTT
TRBJ2-3 NA many TRBV18 CASSTMGARKDTQYF TGTGCCAGCTCCACGATGGGGGCGAGAAAAGATACGCAGTATTTT
TRBJ2-5 TRBD1 NA TRBV4-2 CASSRPGQGETQYF TGTGCCAGCAGCCGGCCGGGACAGGGAGAGACCCAGTACTTC
TRBJ1-2 NA NA TRBV5-1 CASSSPDRKGYTF TGCGCCAGCAGCTCTCCCGACAGGAAAGGCTACACCTTC
TRBJ2-7 NA NA TRBV9 CASSVRGSSYEQYF TGTGCCAGCAGCGTAAGGGGGAGCTCCTACGAGCAGTACTTC
TRBJ2-3 NA few TRBV28 CASKTGLITDTQYF TGTGCCAGCAAAACGGGACTGATCACAGATACGCAGTATTTT
TRBJ2-7 TRBD2 NA TRBV5-5 CASSLVSSGTHEQYF TGTGCCAGCAGCTTGGTGTCTAGCGGGACCCACGAGCAGTACTTC
TRBJ1-2 NA NA TRBV6-6 CASSYPWGNGYTF TGTGCCAGCAGTTACCCTTGGGGGAATGGCTACACCTTC
TRBJ2-3 NA NA TRBV5-1 CASSLARFGTDTQYF TGCGCCAGCAGCTTGGCCAGGTTTGGCACAGATACGCAGTATTTT
TRBJ2-5 TRBD2 NA TRBV6-2/TRBV6-3 CASRRFSGIQETQYF TGTGCCAGCAGACGCTTTAGCGGGATCCAAGAGACCCAGTACTTC
TRBJ2-5 TRBD1 NA TRBV10-1 CASSDRVQETQYF TGCGCCAGCAGCGACAGGGTCCAAGAGACCCAGTACTTC
TRBJ2-3 NA NA TRBV7-9 CASSLVSGAPLRDTQYF TGTGCCAGCAGCTTAGTTTCGGGGGCACCCCTAAGGGATACGCAGTATTTT
TRBJ1-5 TRBD1 NA TRBV2 CASTRDRLQPQHF TGTGCCAGCACCCGGGACAGACTTCAGCCCCAGCATTTT
TRBJ2-2 NA NA TRBV19 CASSIGHPVNTGELFF TGTGCCAGTAGTATAGGACATCCTGTGAACACCGGGGAGCTGTTTTTT